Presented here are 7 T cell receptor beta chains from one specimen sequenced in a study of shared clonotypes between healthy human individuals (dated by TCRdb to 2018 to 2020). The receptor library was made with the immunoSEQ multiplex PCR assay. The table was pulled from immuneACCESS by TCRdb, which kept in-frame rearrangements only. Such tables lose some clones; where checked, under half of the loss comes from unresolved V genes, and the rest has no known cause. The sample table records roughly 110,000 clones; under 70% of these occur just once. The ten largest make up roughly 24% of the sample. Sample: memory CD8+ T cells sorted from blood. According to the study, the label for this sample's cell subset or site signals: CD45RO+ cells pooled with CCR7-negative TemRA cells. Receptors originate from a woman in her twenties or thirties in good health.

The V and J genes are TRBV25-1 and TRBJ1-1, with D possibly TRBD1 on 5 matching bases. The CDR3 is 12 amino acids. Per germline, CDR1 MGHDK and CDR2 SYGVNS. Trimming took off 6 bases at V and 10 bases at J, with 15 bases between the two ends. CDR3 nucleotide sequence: TGTGCCAGCAGGGACACGCTTCTAGGAGCTTTCTTT. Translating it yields CASRDTLLGAFF.

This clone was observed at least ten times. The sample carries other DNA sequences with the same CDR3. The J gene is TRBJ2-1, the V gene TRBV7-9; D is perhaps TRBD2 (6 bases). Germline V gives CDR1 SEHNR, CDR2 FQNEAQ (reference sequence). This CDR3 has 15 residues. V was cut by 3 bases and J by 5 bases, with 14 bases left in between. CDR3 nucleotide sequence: TGTGCCAGCAGCTTCCGGACGAGCGGGCACAATGAGCAGTTCTTC. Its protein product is CASSFRTSGHNEQFF.

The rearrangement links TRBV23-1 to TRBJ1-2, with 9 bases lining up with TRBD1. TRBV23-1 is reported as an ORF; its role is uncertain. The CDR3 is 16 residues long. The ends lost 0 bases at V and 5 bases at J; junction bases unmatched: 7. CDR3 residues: CASSQSNRGREYGYTF. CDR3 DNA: TGCGCCAGCAGTCAATCCAACAGGGGGCGCGAGTATGGCTACACCTTC.

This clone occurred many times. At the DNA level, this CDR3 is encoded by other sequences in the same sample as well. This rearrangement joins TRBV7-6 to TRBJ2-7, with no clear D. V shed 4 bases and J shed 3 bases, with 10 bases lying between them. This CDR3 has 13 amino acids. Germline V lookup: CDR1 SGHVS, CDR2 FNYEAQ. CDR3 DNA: TGTGCCAGCAGCTCCGGACCGAACTACGAGCAGTACTTC. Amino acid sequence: CASSSGPNYEQYF.

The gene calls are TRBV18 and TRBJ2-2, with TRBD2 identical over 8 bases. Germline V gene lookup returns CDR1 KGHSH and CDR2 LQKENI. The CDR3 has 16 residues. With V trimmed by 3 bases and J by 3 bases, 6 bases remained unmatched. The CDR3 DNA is TGTGCCAGCTCACCCACTAGCGGAGGGTACACCGGGGAGCTGTTTTTT. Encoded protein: CASSPTSGGYTGELFF.

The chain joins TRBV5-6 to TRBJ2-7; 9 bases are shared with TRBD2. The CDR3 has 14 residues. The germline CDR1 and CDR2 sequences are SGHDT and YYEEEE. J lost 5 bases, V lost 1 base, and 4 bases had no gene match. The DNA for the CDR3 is TGTGCCAGCAGCTTGAGCGGGAGGACCCACGAGCAGTACTTC. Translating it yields CASSLSGRTHEQYF.

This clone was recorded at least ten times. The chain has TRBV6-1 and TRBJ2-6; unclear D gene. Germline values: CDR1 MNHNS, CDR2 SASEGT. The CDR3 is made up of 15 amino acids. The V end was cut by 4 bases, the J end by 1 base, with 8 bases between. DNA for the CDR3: TGTGCCAGCAGTGCAGATTTGTCTGGGGCCAACGTCCTGACTTTC. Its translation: CASSADLSGANVLTF.